This entry lists 16 T cell receptor beta chains sequenced from one sample in a study of blood T cell repertoires in COVID-19. The data were produced by immunoSEQ multiplex PCR, yet TCRdb's version contains in-frame clones alone and is incomplete. Of 130,000 or so clones listed, around 83% are singletons. The sample taken for sequencing was peripheral blood. The receptor set was obtained from a human donor in a cohort sampled during active COVID-19.

This clone was counted once. The chain couples TRBV28 to TRBJ1-2, with a weak D call TRBD1 (5 bases). Germline CDR1 reads MDHEN; CDR2 reads SYDVKM. Trimming stripped 4 bases from V and 5 bases from J, with 14 bases between. The CDR3 extends over 14 amino acids. Here the CDR3 reads CASSSGAGVYGYTF. In DNA, the CDR3 is TGTGCCAGCAGTTCCGGGGCGGGGGTGTATGGCTACACCTTC.

The rearrangement joins TRBV5-1 to TRBJ2-3; 11 nucleotides match TRBD2. This CDR3 is built from 15 residues. Germline assignment: CDR1 SGHRS and CDR2 YFSETQ. Unmatched junction bases numbered 2, after V lost 4 bases and J lost 1 base. The CDR3 coding sequence is TGCGCCAGCAGCACGGGACTAGCGGGCACAGATACGCAGTATTTT. Encoded protein: CASSTGLAGTDTQYF.

This clone showed up just a few times. V gene TRBV29-1 combines with J gene TRBJ2-1; 7 nucleotides line up with TRBD2. Germline lookup yields CDR1 SQVTM and CDR2 ANQGSEA. The CDR3 totals 11 residues. The ends lost 7 bases at V and 10 bases at J; junction bases unmatched: 7. CDR3 sequence: CSAQREEEQFF. The CDR3 DNA reads TGCAGCGCGCAGCGGGAAGAAGAGCAGTTCTTC.

J is TRBJ2-4 and V is TRBV30; weak D call: TRBD2 (5 bases). The CDR3 covers 17 residues. The germline V gene encodes CDR1 GTSNPN and CDR2 SVGIG (reference sequence). V was cut by 5 bases and J by 1 base, with 21 bases left in between. The CDR3 bases are TGTGCCTGGGGTCGTGCGGGTCTGGGTCTGGCCAAAAACATTCAGTACTTC. Its translation is CAWGRAGLGLAKNIQYF. Combining the CDR3 with reference TRBV30 and TRBJ2-4 gives the whole variable domain SQTIHQWPATLVQPVGSPLSLECTVEGTSNPNLYWYRQAAGRGLQLLFYSVGIGQISSEVPQNLSASRPQDRQFILSSKKLLLSDSGFYLCAWGRAGLGLAKNIQYFGAGTRLSVL.

This chain uses TRBV10-3 with TRBJ2-3; 7 bases map to TRBD2. The CDR3 totals 13 residues. The germline V gene encodes CDR1 ENHRY and CDR2 SYGVKD. Trimming removed 7 bases from V and 2 bases from J; junction bases left unmatched: 3. CDR3 protein: CAITGTITDTQYF. CDR3 DNA: TGTGCCATCACTGGGACTATCACAGATACGCAGTATTTT.

Points on this clone: One end of the junction fails to match germline, which may point to a read error. The V and J genes are TRBV7-2 and TRBJ2-3; 12 nucleotides line up with TRBD2. This CDR3 spans 15 amino acids. Germline CDR1 reads SGHTA; CDR2 reads FQGNSA. The CDR3 loop reads CASSLVASGGAASDF. The DNA of the CDR3 is TGTGCCAGCAGCTTAGTGGCTAGCGGGGGGGCTGCGTCGGATTTT.

The chain links TRBV7-9 to TRBJ1-1; TRBD1 aligns across 7 bases. Losses at the gene ends were 2 bases for V and 4 bases for J; bases not matched to a gene: 7. The length of the CDR3 is 15 residues. Germline V gene data show CDR1 as SEHNR and CDR2 as FQNEAQ (reference sequence). The CDR3 nucleotides read TGTGCCAGCAGCTTAATAGCAGGGGGGACCACTGAAGCTTTCTTT. This encodes CASSLIAGGTTEAFF.

The chain is built from TRBV3-1 (or the pseudogene TRBV3-2) and TRBJ2-5; TRBD1 is a possible D gene (6 bases). The CDR3 sequence is 14 residues long. V was clipped by 4 bases and J by 5 bases, with 14 bases between them. Germline V gene lookup returns CDR1 LGHDT and CDR2 YNNKEL (reference sequence). The CDR3 region is CASSLGQGWETQYF. The CDR3 DNA follows: TGTGCCAGCAGCCTTGGCCAGGGGTGGGAGACCCAGTACTTC.

J is TRBJ1-5 and V is TRBV7-8; 7 positions agree with TRBD1. CDR1 is SGHVS, CDR2 FQNEAQ, per germline. The CDR3 consists of 13 residues. J gave up 6 bases and V 5 bases, and 4 bases lay outside the gene matches. The CDR3 DNA reads TGTGCCAGCAGCAGACAGGGTCCTCAGCCCCAGCATTTT. As protein: CASSRQGPQPQHF.

V gene TRBV5-6 combines with J gene TRBJ2-1; D perhaps matches TRBD2 (7 bases). Germline-derived CDR1 and CDR2 are SGHDT and YYEEEE. The length of the CDR3 is 14 residues. V was pared by 6 bases and J by 4 bases, with 14 bases between. CDR3 region: CASTGAAGYNEQFF. For the CDR3, the DNA is TGTGCCAGCACGGGGGCAGCGGGGTACAATGAGCAGTTCTTC.

V usage is TRBV5-1 and J usage is TRBJ2-1; the D gene is possibly TRBD1 (6 bases). This CDR3 spans 15 amino acids. Germline V gives CDR1 SGHRS, CDR2 YFSETQ. V was trimmed by 0 bases and J by 2 bases, leaving 9 bases between them. The CDR3 here is CASSLGDTTYNEQFF. The CDR3, as DNA: TGCGCCAGCAGCTTGGGGGACACTACCTACAATGAGCAGTTCTTC. Supplemented by reference TRBV5-1 and TRBJ2-1, the full variable domain reads KAGVTQTPRYLIKTRGQQVTLSCSPISGHRSVSWYQQTPGQGLQFLFEYFSETQRNKGNFPGRFSGRQFSNSRSEMNVSTLELGDSALYLCASSLGDTTYNEQFFGPGTRLTVL.

This chain links TRBV2 with TRBJ2-3, with D possibly being TRBD2 (7 bases). Germline CDR1 is SNHLY and CDR2 is FYNNEI. The CDR3 is 13 residues long. V gave up 7 bases and J gave up 1 base, with 9 bases separating them. DNA for the CDR3: TGTGCCAGCAAGGGGGGGCGCACAGATACGCAGTATTTT. This gives the protein CASKGGRTDTQYF.

The chain links TRBV6-1 to TRBJ1-3, with 9 bases matching TRBD1. V dropped 3 bases and J dropped 4; count of bases not matched to a gene: 7. Germline CDR1 and CDR2: MNHNS and SASEGT. The CDR3 is made up of 16 amino acids. CDR3 sequence reads: CASSDRQGGFGNTIYF. The CDR3, as DNA: TGTGCCAGCAGTGACCGACAGGGGGGTTTCGGAAACACCATATATTTT.

The chain uses TRBV30 and TRBJ1-2; D gene uncertain. Trimming stripped 1 base from V and 5 bases from J, with 5 bases between. The CDR3 totals 11 residues. Per the germline V gene, CDR1 is GTSNPN and CDR2 is SVGIG (reference sequence). The CDR3 DNA reads as TGTGCCTGGAGTGGGGAGTATGGCTACACCTTC. Its protein product is CAWSGEYGYTF.

The rearrangement joins TRBV11-3 to TRBJ1-1; 8 positions match TRBD1. Germline CDR1 reads SGHNT; CDR2 reads YENEEA. V was clipped by 5 bases and J by 4 bases; unmatched bases: 6. The CDR3 is made up of 14 amino acids. In nucleotides, the CDR3 is TGTGCCAGCAGCCCTCGGACAGGGTCCACTGAAGCTTTCTTT. Translating gives CASSPRTGSTEAFF.

This sequence joins TRBV19 and TRBJ1-5; D is perhaps TRBD1 (6 bases). Deletions cut 3 bases from V and 2 bases from J, with 14 bases between. The CDR3 extends over 16 amino acids. Per the germline V gene, CDR1 is LNHDA and CDR2 is SQIVND (reference sequence). The CDR3, as DNA: TGTGCCAGTAGTATCAATAAACAGGGAGGCAATCAGCCCCAGCATTTT. Amino acids: CASSINKQGGNQPQHF.